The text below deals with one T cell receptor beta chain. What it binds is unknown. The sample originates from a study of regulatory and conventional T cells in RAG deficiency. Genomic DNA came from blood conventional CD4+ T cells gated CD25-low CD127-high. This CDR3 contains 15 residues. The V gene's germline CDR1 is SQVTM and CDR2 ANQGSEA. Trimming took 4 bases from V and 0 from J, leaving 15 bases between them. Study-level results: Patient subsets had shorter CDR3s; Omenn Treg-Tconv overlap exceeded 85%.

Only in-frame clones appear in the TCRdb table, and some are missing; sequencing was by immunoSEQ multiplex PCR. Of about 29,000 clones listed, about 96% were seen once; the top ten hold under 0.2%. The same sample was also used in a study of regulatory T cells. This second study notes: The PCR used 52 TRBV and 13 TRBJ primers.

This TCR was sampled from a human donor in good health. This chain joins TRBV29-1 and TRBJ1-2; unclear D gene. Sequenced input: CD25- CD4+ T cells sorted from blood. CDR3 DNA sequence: TGCAGCGTTGCCCCGGGCGGGCTGACTAACTATGGCTACACCTTC. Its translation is CSVAPGGLTNYGYTF. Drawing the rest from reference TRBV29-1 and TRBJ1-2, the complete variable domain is SAVISQKPSRDICQRGTSLTIQCQVDSQVTMMFWYRQQPGQSLTLIATANQGSEATYESGFVIDKFPISRPNLTFSTLTVSNMSPEDSSIYLCSVAPGGLTNYGYTFGSGTRLTVV.